This passage covers 24 T cell receptor beta chains from one sample sequenced in a study of cytomegalovirus exposure and HLA in healthy donors. In the PCR, 60 Vbeta and 13 Jbeta primers were used. Profiling relied on immunoSEQ multiplex PCR, and the TCRdb table lists in-frame clones only, not all of them. The table has about 150,000 clones, roughly three fifths seen once. Sample: PBMCs. The receptors come from a woman between 40 and 50 years old in good health and CMV-seronegative.

This clone has a handful of counts. The V gene is TRBV6-6, the J gene TRBJ2-7, with D possibly TRBD2 on 5 matching bases. Germline CDR1 and CDR2: MNHNY and SVGAGI (reference sequence). V shed 4 bases and J shed 0 bases, with 7 bases lying between them. This CDR3 is 13 amino acids long. The CDR3 DNA reads as TGTGCCAGCAGTTTAGGGAGCTCCTACGAGCAGTACTTC. Residues: CASSLGSSYEQYF.

The genes are TRBV5-1 and TRBJ2-3; 9 positions agree with TRBD2. After removal of 0 bases from V and 2 bases from J, the junction contained 10 bases not matched to a gene. CDR3 length: 18 residues. Germline lookup yields CDR1 SGHRS and CDR2 YFSETQ. The CDR3 coding sequence is TGCGCCAGCAGCTTGGGGGTAGCGGGGGCCTTAACCACAGATACGCAGTATTTT. Translation: CASSLGVAGALTTDTQYF.

This chain uses TRBV4-2 with TRBJ1-5; D is undetermined. V lost 1 base and J lost 4, with 8 bases in between. CDR3 length: 14 residues. CDR1 LGHNA and CDR2 YNFKEQ come from the germline V gene. The CDR3 DNA sequence: TGTGCCAGCAGCCAAGGACGGGTAAATCAGCCCCAGCATTTT. Translating it yields CASSQGRVNQPQHF.

The chain employs TRBV2 and TRBJ1-3; D is ambiguous. The V gene's germline CDR1 is SNHLY and CDR2 FYNNEI. This CDR3 spans 16 amino acids. Trimming stripped 1 base from V and 0 bases from J, with 10 bases between. CDR3 nucleotides: TGTGCCAGCAGTGAAGGGACTTCCCGCTCTGGAAACACCATATATTTT. It encodes CASSEGTSRSGNTIYF.

Note on this clone: The germline gene is not matched at one end of the junction; a read error may be the cause. This chain uses TRBV27 with TRBJ1-1; possible D gene TRBD1, 6 bases. Germline V gene data show CDR1 as MNHEY and CDR2 as SMNVEV (reference sequence). This CDR3 spans 14 amino acids. Here the CDR3 reads CASSFSQGNAEAFF. CDR3 nucleotide sequence: TGTGCCAGTTCTTTTTCCCAGGGGAACGCTGAAGCTTTCTTT.

The genes are TRBV18 and TRBJ2-7; 9 positions match TRBD1. The length of the CDR3 is 15 residues. Germline CDR1 is KGHSH and CDR2 is LQKENI. V dropped 1 base and J dropped 4; count of bases not matched to a gene: 5. CDR3 amino acids: CASSPLGTGNYEQYF. Here the CDR3 DNA reads TGTGCCAGCTCACCACTCGGGACAGGGAATTACGAGCAGTACTTC.

V usage is TRBV6-5 and J usage is TRBJ1-2; D call uncertain. V shed 6 bases and J shed 8 bases, with 19 bases lying between them. CDR3 length equals 14 residues. Germline V gives CDR1 MNHEY, CDR2 SVGAGI. This CDR3 is CASSRLGSPAGYTF. CDR3 nucleotide sequence: TGTGCCAGCAGCCGCCTCGGGAGCCCGGCCGGCTACACCTTC.

The V call is TRBV27, the J call TRBJ2-3, with D possibly matching TRBD2 (6 bases). V was clipped by 3 bases and J by 5 bases, with 12 bases between them. Germline V CDR1 and CDR2: MNHEY, SMNVEV (reference sequence). This CDR3 region has 14 residues. The DNA of the CDR3 is TGTGCCAGCAGTTTTTCTTGGGGGGAAGATACGCAGTATTTT. Protein product: CASSFSWGEDTQYF.

The chain carries TRBV7-6 and TRBJ1-1; TRBD1 is a possible D gene (6 bases). Deletions cut 3 bases from V and 4 bases from J, with 12 bases between. The CDR3 is 14 amino acids. Germline CDR1 reads SGHVS; CDR2 reads FNYEAQ. The CDR3 DNA sequence: TGTGCCAGCAGCTTCGGACAGTTTGGCACTGAAGCTTTCTTT. It encodes CASSFGQFGTEAFF.

V and J are TRBV19 and TRBJ1-1; TRBD1 might be the D (5 bases). Germline V gene data show CDR1 as LNHDA and CDR2 as SQIVND (reference sequence). The V end was cut by 2 bases, the J end by 11 bases, with 15 bases between. The CDR3 is made up of 13 amino acids. The CDR3 region is CASSITGHLWAFF. In DNA form, the CDR3 reads TGTGCCAGTAGTATAACCGGACACCTTTGGGCTTTCTTT.

This chain connects TRBV7-9 to TRBJ1-2, with D unresolved. The V end lost 4 bases, the J end lost 5 bases, and 11 bases lay between the germline ends. The germline gives CDR1 SEHNR, CDR2 FQNEAQ (reference sequence). The CDR3 runs to 13 residues. CDR3 residues: CASSSIRGYGYTF. In nucleotides, the CDR3 is TGTGCCAGCAGCTCAATAAGAGGTTATGGCTACACCTTC.

This chain uses TRBV10-3 with TRBJ2-1; 8 bases match TRBD1. The germline V gene encodes CDR1 ENHRY and CDR2 SYGVKD. V was pared by 6 bases and J by 9 bases, with 22 bases of the junction left unmatched. The CDR3 is 18 amino acids. Here the CDR3 DNA reads TGTGCCATCAGCACCATACAGGGGGGAGCACCTAGAAGGGTTGAGCAGTTCTTC. Its translation: CAISTIQGGAPRRVEQFF.

The chain employs TRBV7-9 and TRBJ2-5, with 8 bases identical to TRBD2. The ends lost 5 bases at V and 1 base at J; junction bases unmatched: 12. Germline CDR1 is SEHNR and CDR2 is FQNEAQ (reference sequence). The CDR3 covers 17 residues. The CDR3 loop is CASSLLELAGFQETQYF. The CDR3 nucleotides read TGTGCCAGCAGCCTCCTGGAATTAGCGGGGTTCCAAGAGACCCAGTACTTC.

The chain joins TRBV19 to TRBJ2-7; 7 bases agree with TRBD1. V gave up 5 bases and J gave up 1 base; unmatched junction bases: 8. This CDR3 is built from 15 residues. Germline CDR1 and CDR2: LNHDA and SQIVND (reference sequence). The CDR3 reads CASSSPGQKSYEQYF. For the CDR3, the DNA is TGTGCCAGTAGTTCGCCGGGACAGAAGTCCTACGAGCAGTACTTC.

The chain has TRBV30 and TRBJ1-3; maybe TRBD1 (5 bases). This CDR3 is built from 13 residues. The germline CDR1 and CDR2 sequences are GTSNPN and SVGIG (reference sequence). The V end lost 7 bases, the J end lost 0 bases, and 10 bases lay between the germline ends. In DNA form, the CDR3 reads TGTGCCTTACAGGCCAGCTCTGGAAACACCATATATTTT. Translating it yields CALQASSGNTIYF.

This clone was counted only a few times. The V gene is TRBV9, the J gene TRBJ2-3, with 9 positions matching TRBD2. With 3 bases clipped from V and 5 bases from J, the junction kept 7 bases outside the gene matches. The CDR3 length is 15 residues. Germline CDR1 and CDR2: SGDLS and YYNGEE. Here the CDR3 DNA reads TGTGCCAGCAGCGCCGGGACTAGCTCCAGAGATACGCAGTATTTT. It codes for CASSAGTSSRDTQYF.

This clone was counted once. The chain uses TRBV5-4 and TRBJ1-2; 7 nucleotides align to TRBD1. The CDR3 extends over 13 amino acids. The V gene end was trimmed by 0 bases and the J gene end by 5 bases; junction bases not matched to a gene: 1. CDR1 and CDR2 from the germline V gene are SGHNT and YYREEE (reference sequence). CDR3 bases: TGTGCCAGCAGCTTGGACAGGGGATATGGCTACACCTTC. Translation gives CASSLDRGYGYTF. Based on the CDR3 plus reference TRBV5-4 and TRBJ1-2, the full variable domain is ETGVTQSPTHLIKTRGQQVTLRCSSQSGHNTVSWYQQALGQGPQFIFQYYREEENGRGNFPPRFSGLQFPNYSSELNVNALELDDSALYLCASSLDRGYGYTFGSGTRLTVV.

The chain couples TRBV5-1 to TRBJ2-7, with 9 positions matching TRBD1. The germline gives CDR1 SGHRS, CDR2 YFSETQ. Trimming cost V 4 bases and J 3 bases; bases outside gene matches: 5. CDR3 length: 14 residues. CDR3 coding DNA: TGCGCCAGCAGCACGGGGACAGGGAGCTACGAGCAGTACTTC. Encoded protein: CASSTGTGSYEQYF.

CDR3 loop: CASSHSQEYEQYF. The CDR3, as DNA: TGTGCCAGCAGCCACTCCCAGGAATACGAGCAGTACTTC. The rearrangement links TRBV6-6 to TRBJ2-7; D call uncertain. The V end was cut by 6 bases, the J end by 4 bases, with 13 bases between. Germline V CDR1 and CDR2: MNHNY, SVGAGI (reference sequence). There are 13 residues in the CDR3.

The CDR3 is CASRKVGADTEAFF. The CDR3 coding sequence is TGTGCCAGCAGAAAGGTTGGGGCGGACACTGAAGCTTTCTTT. V and J are TRBV28 and TRBJ1-1, with a possible D match to TRBD1 (5 bases). Trimming stripped 6 bases from V and 3 bases from J, with 14 bases between. CDR1 and CDR2 (germline): MDHEN, SYDVKM. This CDR3 comprises 14 residues.

The gene calls are TRBV30 and TRBJ2-7, with D possibly TRBD1 on 6 matching bases. CDR3 size: 13 residues. Germline V CDR1 and CDR2: GTSNPN, SVGIG (reference sequence). Deletions cut 3 bases from V and 4 bases from J, with 13 bases between. CDR3 coding DNA: TGTGCCTGGAGAGGATGGCAGGGGTACGAGCAGTACTTC. This encodes CAWRGWQGYEQYF.

V and J are TRBV7-2 and TRBJ1-5; unclear D gene. The germline CDR1 and CDR2 sequences are SGHTA and FQGNSA. Trimming shortened V by 1 base and J by 2 bases, and 9 bases separated the two germline ends. This CDR3 has 15 residues. This CDR3 reads CASSLDGFGNQPQHF. Here the CDR3 DNA reads TGTGCCAGCAGCTTAGACGGGTTCGGCAATCAGCCCCAGCATTTT. The complete variable domain, with remaining parts taken from reference TRBV7-2 and TRBJ1-5, reads GAGVSQSPSNKVTEKGKDVELRCDPISGHTALYWYRQSLGQGLEFLIYFQGNSAPDKSGLPSDRFSAERTGGSVSTLTIQRTQQEDSAVYLCASSLDGFGNQPQHFGDGTRLSIL.

The gene calls are TRBV2 and TRBJ2-7, with TRBD1 identical over 7 bases. This CDR3 is 13 amino acids long. The junction had 1 base not matched to a gene; V was cut back by 5 bases and J by 0 bases. Germline lookup yields CDR1 SNHLY and CDR2 FYNNEI. The CDR3 nucleotides are TGTGCCAGCAGTTGGGACAGCTCCTACGAGCAGTACTTC. Translating it yields CASSWDSSYEQYF. Based on the CDR3 plus reference TRBV2 and TRBJ2-7, the full variable domain is EPEVTQTPSHQVTQMGQEVILRCVPISNHLYFYWYRQILGQKVEFLVSFYNNEISEKSEIFDDQFSVERPDGSNFTLKIRSTKLEDSAMYFCASSWDSSYEQYFGPGTRLTVT.

The chain carries TRBV10-1 and TRBJ1-6; D unclear. The V gene lost 6 bases and the J gene lost 9 bases, with 21 bases spanning the gap. The length of the CDR3 is 16 residues. Germline CDR1 reads WNHNN; CDR2 reads SYGVQD (reference sequence). CDR3 in amino acids: CASSDPESRSSSPLHF. CDR3 nucleotide sequence: TGCGCCAGCAGCGACCCCGAAAGTAGGAGTAGTTCACCCCTCCACTTT.